Detailed here is one T cell receptor (beta chain). According to the study, TCR beta libraries were built with iRepertoire HTBI primers and CDR3-region Arm-PCR. TCRdb passed the multiplex PCR reads through MiXCR, listing each CDR3 protein once. The table lists 320,000 or so distinct CDR3 sequences, 15% to 20% of them singletons. Time point described: newly diagnosed GD, antithyroid drugs for less than 3 months. PBMC RNA was the source of the TCR library. The sample originates from a study of regulatory T cells in long-lasting Graves disease. The CDR3 has 12 amino acids. Looked up from germline, CDR1 is SGHVS and CDR2 is FQNEAQ. Between the trimmed V and J ends, which lost 5 bases and 5 bases, there was a span of 8 bases.

The origin of this receptor is a female donor with Graves disease. The sequencing here drew on peripheral blood mononuclear cells (PBMCs), taken at new diagnosis, from a patient treated with antithyroid drugs. The J gene is TRBJ2-3, the V gene TRBV7-8, with D uncertain. The chain's CDR3 is CASSPGRDTQYF. The CDR3 nucleotides are TGTGCCAGCAGCCCCGGAAGAGATACGCAGTATTTT.